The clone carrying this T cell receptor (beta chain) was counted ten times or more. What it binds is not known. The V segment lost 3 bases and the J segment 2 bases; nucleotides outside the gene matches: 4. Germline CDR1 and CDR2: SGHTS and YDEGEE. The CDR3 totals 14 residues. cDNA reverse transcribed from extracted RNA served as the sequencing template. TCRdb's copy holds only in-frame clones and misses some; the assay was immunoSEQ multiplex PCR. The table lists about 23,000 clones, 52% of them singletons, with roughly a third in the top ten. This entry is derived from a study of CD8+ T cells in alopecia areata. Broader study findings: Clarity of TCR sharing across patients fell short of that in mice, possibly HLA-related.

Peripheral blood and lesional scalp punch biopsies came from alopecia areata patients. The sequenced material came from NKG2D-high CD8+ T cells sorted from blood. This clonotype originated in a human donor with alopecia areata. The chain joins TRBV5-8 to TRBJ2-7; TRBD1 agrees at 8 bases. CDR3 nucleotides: TGTGCCAGCAGCTGGACAGGGTCAACCTACGAGCAGTACTTC. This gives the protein CASSWTGSTYEQYF. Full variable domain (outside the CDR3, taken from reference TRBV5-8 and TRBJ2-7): EAGVTQSPTHLIKTRGQQATLRCSPISGHTSVYWYQQALGLGLQFLLWYDEGEERNRGNFPPRFSGRQFPNYSSELNVNALELEDSALYLCASSWTGSTYEQYFGPGTRLTVT.